The TCR beta chain under discussion was sequenced for a study of blood T cell repertoires in COVID-19 (dated by TCRdb to about 2020). Some background on the complete study: Samples covering the acute and convalescent phases of COVID-19 were provided by collaborators in the United States, Italy and Spain. The material from the prospective study consisted of cDNA or gDNA derived from T cells, B-cell-depleted T cells, or PBMCs. The dataset comprised deeply sampled blood TCRbeta repertoires from subjects exposed to, actively infected with, or recovered from COVID-19. A freely available public database, intended as a resource for researchers studying the immune response to SARS-CoV-2, is where the repertoires were released. The samples were drawn from the first 160 participants of the ongoing ImmuneRACE study and from more than 1,000 subjects provided by 6 global collaborators. Sample metadata almost always included a de-identified subject ID, COVID-19 status, age in years and sex. Where HLA class I and class II types were available, the types were taken from metadata supplied by the sample provider, not from assay-based typing.

Study-wide findings and limitations: Clinical and demographic metadata were provided uncurated, with the amount varying by source and participant.

The immunoSEQ Assay, a bias-controlled multiplex PCR, was used to amplify TCRbeta CDR3 regions from genomic DNA. Processing in the source paper ran as follows. Within the assay, amplification of reference gene primers was used to estimate how many nucleated cells each sample contained. Sequence reads were collapsed and filtered to measure the absolute abundance of every unique TCRbeta CDR3 rearrangement. For each sample, productive Simpson clonality was calculated by taking the square root of Simpson's diversity index across productive rearrangements. Here the immuneACCESS table is served through TCRdb, limited to in-frame sequences with V and J called. Missing clones are a known gap in these copies; in checked studies unresolved V genes cover under half, and the rest lacks a known reason. From that table come the V and J calls and clone size; the DNA was used to work out D and trimming. The table for this sample lists 150,000 to 200,000 clones; approximately 85% of them were counted only once. The leading ten clones occupy approximately 6.2% of the sample.

Participants in the prospective study were aged about 18 to 90 years, lived in 24 United States geographic areas, and enrolled through a virtual design. In the prospective study, participants were assigned to cohorts based on the clinical history participants reported in a screening survey and a study questionnaire. Recovered participants in ImmuneRACE Cohort 3 were defined by two consecutive negative NP/OP PCR tests, clearance by a healthcare professional, or resolution of symptoms. Mobile phlebotomists in the prospective study collected whole blood, serum and a nasopharyngeal or oropharyngeal swab from every participant. Over a roughly two-month period, participants in the prospective study had the option of providing additional blood draws and questionnaires. Before DNA extraction, prospective study blood samples were shipped either frozen or at room temperature. Note on this clone: The antigen this receptor binds is unknown. No per-base quality is available; no much larger clone lies one base away.

At the junction V is shortened by 1 base and J by 4 bases; bases outside the gene matches: 5. The CDR3 measures 15 amino acids from cysteine to phenylalanine. The sequence is cut down to CDR3 DNA, 45 bases in frame from base 1. Reading the germline V gene (reference sequence) gives CDR1 LGHDT and CDR2 YNNKEL. The sequenced material came from PBMCs or T cells enriched from blood (not recorded which). This clonotype originated in a man between 40 and 49 years old who had recovered from COVID-19. The chain was built from TRBV3-1 (or the pseudogene TRBV3-2) and TRBJ1-2; TRBD1 aligns with 8 central bases. The CDR3 region reads CASSQGVQGGYGYTF. The sequenced DNA: TGTGCCAGCAGCCAAGGAGTACAGGGGGGCTATGGCTACACCTTC.